Listed here are 21 T cell receptor beta chains from one sample, sequenced in a study of spatial heterogeneity in lung cancer. The study, taken as a whole, reports: Mutation counts in tumors were tracked by counts of expanded intratumoral alpha and beta TCRs.

Described time point: sample taken at primary tumor resection. Each CDR3 protein gets one entry after TCRdb re-called the 5' RACE reads with MiXCR. The table records about 3,300 distinct CDR3 sequences, approximately 15% of them present only once. No antigen has been assigned to these receptors. The specimen comprised lung tumor tissue, sampled at surgery. The origin of the receptors is a male donor with early-stage non-small cell lung cancer.

This clonotype was detected a few times. The chain recombines TRBV10-3 with TRBJ2-3; possible D gene TRBD1, 6 bases. CDR1 and CDR2 (germline): ENHRY, SYGVKD. This CDR3 region has 13 residues. The ends were cut back, 3 bases at V and 9 bases at J, with 13 bases in the middle. The CDR3 DNA follows: TGTGCCATCAGTGAAAACAGGGAAGCGACGCAGTATTTT. It codes for CAISENREATQYF.

This rearrangement joins TRBV15 to TRBJ2-5, with unresolved D. The germline V gene has CDR1 LNHNV and CDR2 YYDKDF (reference sequence). The V gene lost 0 bases and the J gene lost 1 base, with 6 bases spanning the gap. The CDR3 is 14 residues long. The CDR3 loop reads CATSRDRFQETQYF. The CDR3 DNA reads TGTGCCACCAGCAGAGATCGGTTCCAAGAGACCCAGTACTTC.

The rearrangement joins TRBV5-1 to TRBJ2-5; 11 bases agree with TRBD2. With 8 bases clipped from V and 5 bases from J, the junction kept 14 bases outside the gene matches. CDR3 length equals 16 residues. The germline V gene encodes CDR1 SGHRS and CDR2 YFSETQ. The CDR3, as DNA: TGCGCCAGTACATTCGGGACTAGCGGAAAAATGGAGACCCAGTACTTC. Amino acids: CASTFGTSGKMETQYF.

This clonotype showed up just a few times. The gene calls are TRBV7-6 and TRBJ2-1; weak D call: TRBD2 (5 bases). Between the trimmed V and J ends, which lost 5 bases and 3 bases, there was a span of 8 bases. CDR3 length: 13 residues. Per the germline V gene, CDR1 is SGHVS and CDR2 is FNYEAQ. CDR3 coding DNA: TGTGCCAGCAGCCTTACTAGCTACAATGAGCAGTTCTTC. It is translated as CASSLTSYNEQFF.

The CDR3 bases are TGCAGTGCCCTAGGGACAGCCCTCACAGATACGCAGTATTTT. It is translated as CSALGTALTDTQYF. The chain carries TRBV20-1 and TRBJ2-3, with 7 bases aligning to TRBD1. Germline CDR1 reads DFQATT; CDR2 reads SNEGSKA (reference sequence). The trim removed 6 bases at V and 2 bases at J, leaving 8 bases unmatched. This CDR3 comprises 14 residues.

In its sample, this clonotype was seen a few times. This chain connects TRBV20-1 to TRBJ2-3; 7 positions match TRBD2. From germline, CDR1 is DFQATT and CDR2 SNEGSKA (reference sequence). CDR3 length: 15 residues. The V gene end was trimmed by 4 bases and the J gene end by 3 bases; junction bases not matched to a gene: 10. The CDR3 is CSATNGLVSTDTQYF. The CDR3 DNA is TGCAGTGCTACCAACGGACTAGTATCAACAGATACGCAGTATTTT.

There are a few counts of this clonotype. The chain has TRBV5-6 and TRBJ2-3, with 7 bases fitting TRBD2. V lost 0 bases to trimming and J lost 2 bases; unmatched junction nucleotides: 21. The germline CDR1 and CDR2 sequences are SGHDT and YYEEEE. CDR3 size: 21 residues. The CDR3 loop is CASSLGVGGKHSTSYTDTQYF. DNA for the CDR3: TGTGCCAGCAGCTTGGGGGTGGGAGGGAAACACTCCACCTCTTACACAGATACGCAGTATTTT. Complete variable domain (other parts from reference TRBV5-6 and TRBJ2-3): DAGVTQSPTHLIKTRGQQVTLRCSPKSGHDTVSWYQQALGQGPQFIFQYYEEEERQRGNFPDRFSGHQFPNYSSELNVNALLLGDSALYLCASSLGVGGKHSTSYTDTQYFGPGTRLTVL.

The rearrangement uses TRBV7-7 and TRBJ1-5; D not certain. The CDR3 sequence is 15 residues long. Trimming removed 5 bases at V and 0 bases at J, with 11 bases between. In germline, CDR1 is SSHAT, CDR2 FNYEAQ (reference sequence). The CDR3 DNA reads as TGTGCCAGCAGCCGACACGAACATAGCAATCAGCCCCAGCATTTT. As protein: CASSRHEHSNQPQHF.

The V gene is TRBV29-1, the J gene TRBJ2-3; a possible D gene is TRBD2 (6 bases). V was cut by 4 bases and J by 4 bases, with 18 bases left in between. Germline V gene sequence: CDR1 SQVTM, CDR2 ANQGSEA. The CDR3 has 15 residues. CDR3 sequence: CSVAPGLLSADTQYF. In DNA, the CDR3 is TGCAGCGTTGCCCCGGGACTCCTTAGCGCAGATACGCAGTATTTT.

The sample holds a few counts of this clonotype. The rearrangement links TRBV2 to TRBJ2-3, with 9 positions matching TRBD2. The CDR3 is 14 residues long. The germline CDR1 and CDR2 sequences are SNHLY and FYNNEI. Losses at the gene ends were 5 bases for V and 4 bases for J; bases not matched to a gene: 4. CDR3 nucleotides: TGTGCCAGCAGTCAGGAGCGGGGGGCAGATACGCAGTATTTT. It codes for CASSQERGADTQYF.

The chain carries TRBV2 and TRBJ1-4; 9 positions agree with TRBD1. CDR1 and CDR2 from the germline V gene are SNHLY and FYNNEI. This CDR3 comprises 12 residues. The V segment lost 6 bases and the J segment 10 bases; nucleotides outside the gene matches: 3. The chain's CDR3 is CASSPDRGKLFF. The CDR3 bases are TGTGCCAGCAGCCCGGACAGGGGAAAACTGTTTTTT.

This CDR3 is CASQTRRVGELFF. As DNA, the CDR3 is TGTGCCAGTCAAACCCGGCGGGTCGGGGAGCTGTTTTTT. The chain couples TRBV19 to TRBJ2-2, with D perhaps TRBD2 (5 bases). Per the germline V gene, CDR1 is LNHDA and CDR2 is SQIVND (reference sequence). CDR3 length equals 13 residues. The germline V and J ends were trimmed by 8 bases and 7 bases, with 14 bases remaining between them.

Relative to its sample, this clonotype is medium-sized. The rearrangement links TRBV12-3 or TRBV12-4 to TRBJ2-5; no clear D gene. Between the trimmed V and J ends, which lost 2 bases and 2 bases, there was a span of 6 bases. This CDR3 is built from 13 residues. CDR3 sequence reads: CASSLNSQETQYF. Written as DNA, the CDR3 is TGTGCCAGCAGTTTAAACAGTCAAGAGACCCAGTACTTC.

By share of the sample, this clonotype is medium-sized (0.01 to 0.1%). The CDR3 spells CAQSRRVAGELFF. CDR3 sequence (DNA): TGTGCCCAATCAAGGCGGGTAGCCGGGGAGCTGTTTTTT. The chain recombines TRBV30 with TRBJ2-2; D is possibly TRBD2 (5 bases). Germline assignment: CDR1 GTSNPN and CDR2 SVGIG (reference sequence). There are 13 residues in the CDR3. V dropped 8 bases and J dropped 6 bases, with 16 bases sitting between them.

By sample share, this clonotype is large (0.1 to 1%). The rearrangement uses TRBV20-1 and TRBJ1-1; no clear D gene. V was shortened by 0 bases and J by 5 bases, with 7 bases between the two germline ends. CDR3 length: 12 amino acids. Germline lookup yields CDR1 DFQATT and CDR2 SNEGSKA (reference sequence). CDR3 sequence (DNA): TGCAGTGCTAGAGAGCCTGGGACTGAAGCTTTCTTT. Encoded protein: CSAREPGTEAFF.

This clonotype has just a few counts. J is TRBJ2-7 and V is TRBV4-3; D gene uncertain. The V gene lost 3 bases and the J gene lost 5 bases, with 11 bases spanning the gap. CDR1 is LGHNA, CDR2 YSLEER, per germline. CDR3 length: 13 residues. CDR3 nucleotides: TGCGCCAGCAGCCAGGGTGTAAGAAACGAGCAGTACTTC. As protein: CASSQGVRNEQYF.

In this sample, this clonotype turned up a few times. The V call is TRBV7-8, the J call TRBJ2-3, with TRBD2 matching over 10 bases. This CDR3 contains 15 residues. The ends lost 4 bases at V and 2 bases at J; junction bases unmatched: 3. Germline CDR1 reads SGHVS; CDR2 reads FQNEAQ. The CDR3 region is CASSSLAGVTDTQYF. DNA of the CDR3: TGTGCCAGCAGCTCCCTAGCGGGGGTCACAGATACGCAGTATTTT.

Within the sample, this clonotype is large (0.1 to 1%). This sequence joins TRBV7-7 and TRBJ2-1; D is possibly TRBD1 (6 bases). CDR1 is SSHAT and CDR2 is FNYEAQ in the germline V gene (reference sequence). V lost 5 bases to trimming and J lost 4 bases, with 9 bases between them. This CDR3 is 13 amino acids long. The CDR3 spells CASSQQGYNEQFF. CDR3 bases: TGTGCCAGCAGCCAACAGGGTTACAATGAGCAGTTCTTC.

This chain connects TRBV6-6 to TRBJ2-1; 13 nucleotides align to TRBD2. The CDR3 runs to 15 residues. V shed 6 bases and J 8 bases; nucleotides not matched to a gene: 7. The germline V gene has CDR1 MNHNY and CDR2 SVGAGI (reference sequence). DNA for the CDR3: TGTGCCAGCAGCCAAACTAGCGGGAGGGCACATGAGCAGTTCTTC. This codes for CASSQTSGRAHEQFF.

In its sample, this clonotype is medium-sized (0.01 to 0.1%). The chain combines TRBV28 with TRBJ1-2; 8 bases align to TRBD1. Looked up from germline, CDR1 is MDHEN and CDR2 is SYDVKM. J was trimmed by 8 bases and V by 6 bases; bases with no gene match: 5. This CDR3 spans 12 amino acids. The CDR3 loop reads CASSLGQGGYTF. CDR3 DNA sequence: TGTGCCAGCAGCCTCGGACAGGGCGGCTACACCTTC.

V gene TRBV7-8 combines with J gene TRBJ2-2; D uncertain. Germline V gene sequence: CDR1 SGHVS, CDR2 FQNEAQ. CDR3 length equals 13 residues. V was pared by 0 bases and J by 7 bases, with 6 bases between. In DNA, the CDR3 is TGTGCCAGCAGCTTAGCTCTGGGCGGGGAGCTGTTTTTT. It yields the protein CASSLALGGELFF.